This T cell receptor beta chain was sequenced for a study of shared clonotypes between healthy human individuals. Study results and limitations: Researchers sampled only blood; tissue repertoires likely differ. Clonotype sharing among donors, it was expected, would be affected by sequencing depth.

Assay execution took place at the deep level. Here immunoSEQ multiplex PCR was the method, and the copy in TCRdb shows in-frame clones only, minus some. The sample holds 2,500,000 or so clones; 92% are singletons and the top ten take around 0.35%. On this clone: Antigen unknown.

The CDR3 contains 13 residues. Germline V gene sequence: CDR1 SQVTM, CDR2 ANQGSEA. Between the trimmed V and J ends, which lost 6 bases and 8 bases, there was a span of 16 bases. The chain carries TRBV29-1 and TRBJ1-4; TRBD1 is a possible D gene (6 bases). Sample: naive CD4+ T cells from PBMCs. Documented subset: CD45RA+ positively selected. The receptor's source is a man between 18 and 29 years old in good health. Some clones in this sample may be carry-over from other donors' samples. This CDR3 reads CSVGDRLFEKLFF. The CDR3 nucleotides read TGCAGCGTCGGTGACAGGCTCTTCGAAAAACTGTTTTTT.